This TCR beta chain was identified in a study of technical replicates of blood from a few donors. After removal of 3 bases from V and 4 bases from J, the junction contained 6 bases not matched to a gene. CDR1 and CDR2 (germline): SGHTA, FQGTGA. The CDR3 runs to 15 residues. TCRdb's table, derived via immunoSEQ multiplex PCR, lists solely in-frame clones and lacks some. The sample gives around 83,000 clones, roughly 94% of which show up once; approximately 0.25% is in the top ten. The TCR comes from a human donor in good health. Material for sequencing was T cells isolated from PBMCs. The chain has TRBV7-3 and TRBJ2-1, with TRBD2 matching over 7 bases. The CDR3 region has the DNA TGTGCCAGCAGCTTTTCAGCGGGGAAATACAATGAGCAGTTCTTC. It is translated as CASSFSAGKYNEQFF.